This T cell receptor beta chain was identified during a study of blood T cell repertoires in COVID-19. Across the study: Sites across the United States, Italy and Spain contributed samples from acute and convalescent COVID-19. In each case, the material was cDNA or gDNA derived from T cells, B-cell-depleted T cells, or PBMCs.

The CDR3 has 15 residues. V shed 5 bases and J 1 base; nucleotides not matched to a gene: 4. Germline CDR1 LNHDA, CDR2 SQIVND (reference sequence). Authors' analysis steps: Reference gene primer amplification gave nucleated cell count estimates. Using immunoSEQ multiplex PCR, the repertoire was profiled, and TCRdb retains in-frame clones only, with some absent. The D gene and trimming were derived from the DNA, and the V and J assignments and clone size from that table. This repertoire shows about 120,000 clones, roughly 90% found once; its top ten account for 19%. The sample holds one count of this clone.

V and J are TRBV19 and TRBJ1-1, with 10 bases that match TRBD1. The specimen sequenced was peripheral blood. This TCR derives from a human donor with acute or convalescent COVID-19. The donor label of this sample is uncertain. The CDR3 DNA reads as TGTGCCAGTAGTCCTTGGGACAGGGGGAACACTGAAGCTTTCTTT. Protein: CASSPWDRGNTEAFF.